The subject of this entry is one T cell receptor beta chain. Its antigen is as yet unknown. The germline gene is not matched at one end of the junction; a read error may be the cause. This entry is derived from a study of CD8 T cells in ankylosing spondylitis. Regarding the study as a whole: Among TCR beta sequences, a motif of fewer than 10 highly homologous variants appeared characteristic of ankylosing spondylitis blood. Reactive arthritis synovial fluid and blood previously showed some of these motif variants. Disease-linked clones bore a CD8+ phenotype and were relatively rare in peripheral blood. Reported data indicate significant enrichment of disease-linked clones within matched ankylosing spondylitis synovial fluid.

Libraries of TCR beta came from quantitative 5'-RACE with molecular barcodes. TCRdb re-analysed the 5' RACE reads in MiXCR, keeping a single row per CDR3 protein. The top ten hold 11% to 15% of the sample, which has about 210,000 distinct CDR3 sequences, just under 7.5% seen once. Germline CDR1 is DFQATT and CDR2 is SNEGSKA (reference sequence). The CDR3 contains 17 residues. The chain couples TRBV20-1 to TRBJ1-1; TRBD1 matches 8 bases. The clonotype comes from a male donor with ankylosing spondylitis. Source material: blood, either unsorted or a sorted T cell fraction (not recorded which). The CDR3 protein is CCARDPGGAGGGTEAFF. CDR3 sequence (DNA): TGCTGTGCTAGAGATCCAGGGGGCGCGGGGGGTGGCACTGAAGCTTTCTTT.